Below, one TCR beta chain is given with its context. The target antigen is unknown. The sample originates from a study of T cells expressing NK-cell markers. Points from the study as a whole: In several donors, these clonotypes also led the CD3+CD56-NKG2C+ fraction.

This CDR3 contains 17 residues. Germline CDR1 reads MNHEY; CDR2 reads SVGEGT. Reanalyzing the 5' RACE reads, TCRdb keeps one entry per CDR3 protein, without DNA. This specimen shows around 470,000 distinct CDR3 sequences; the ten leading clones hold around 1.4%. The origin of this receptor is a woman aged 45 to 65 in good health. This sequence joins TRBV6-2 or TRBV6-3 and TRBJ2-2; as DNA is missing, the TRBD1 call by TCRdb cannot be tested. The sequenced material came from blood T cells: a sorted CD56 or NKG2C T cell subset, CD4+ or CD8+ T cells, or bulk PBMC T cells (not recorded which). CDR3 loop: CASSPRDRARNTGELFF.